A selection of T cell receptor beta chains follows, all from one sample in a study of beta chain features in type 1 diabetes. Method: immunoSEQ multiplex PCR; TCRdb's copy keeps in-frame clones and lacks some. The sample records some 280,000 clones, roughly an eighth being singletons. Sequencing was performed on naive CD4+ T cells from blood. Receptors were obtained from a man younger than 40 with type 1 diabetes. CDR3s include the opening cysteine and the closing phenylalanine or tryptophan. The D gene is left open where the match is weak. A clone size is listed for some rows: how often the clone was seen (once, few, many), or a class if it is expanded.

J	D	V	length	size	DNA	CDR3
TRBJ1-2	-	TRBV7-9	13	-	TGTGCCAGCAGCTTAGGACAGGAATATGGCTACACCTTC	CASSLGQEYGYTF
TRBJ2-5	TRBD2	TRBV7-9	16	few	TGTGCCAGCAGCATAGGACTAGCGGGATCCCGAGAGACCCAGTACTTC	CASSIGLAGSRETQYF
TRBJ2-5	-	TRBV7-8	13	-	TGTGCCAGCAGCTTTGCGGTACAAGAGACCCAGTACTTC	CASSFAVQETQYF
TRBJ1-1	-	TRBV7-3	13	-	TGTGCCAGCAGCTTAGGAGACAACACTGAAGCTTTCTTT	CASSLGDNTEAFF
TRBJ2-1	TRBD1	TRBV7-3	14	-	TGTGCCAGCAGCCCCAGGACAGGGGATAATGAGCAGTTCTTC	CASSPRTGDNEQFF
TRBJ2-7	TRBD2	TRBV7-9	15	-	TGTGCCAGCAGTCAAGAACTAGCGGCGGCTAGTGAGCAGTACTTC	CASSQELAAASEQYF
TRBJ2-4	TRBD2	TRBV7-2	17	-	TGTGCCAGCAGCCCCTGGGAGGGTACTGCCGCCAAAAACATTCAGTACTTC	CASSPWEGTAAKNIQYF
TRBJ2-1	TRBD2	TRBV7-2	17	-	TGTGCCAGCAGCTTGGTTCTTACTAGCGGGGGGTACAATGAGCAGTTCTTC	CASSLVLTSGGYNEQFF
TRBJ1-1	TRBD1	TRBV5-1	15	-	TGCGCCAGCAGCCACCTCGGGACAGGGAACACTGAAGCTTTCTTT	CASSHLGTGNTEAFF
TRBJ2-3	-	TRBV7-2	13	few	TGTGCCAGCAGCACACGAAGGGGAGATACGCAGTATTTT	CASSTRRGDTQYF
TRBJ1-2	TRBD1	TRBV23-1	15	few	TGCGCCAGCAGTCAATCCTCGGGACAGGACTATGGCTACACCTTC	CASSQSSGQDYGYTF
TRBJ2-1	-	TRBV15	16	-	TGTGCCACCAGCAGAGACCCCCAGGTCATGCGCAATGAGCAGTTCTTC	CATSRDPQVMRNEQFF
TRBJ1-1	TRBD1	TRBV7-3	15	few	TGTGCCAGCAGCCCAGGACAGGGTAGAAACACTGAAGCTTTCTTT	CASSPGQGRNTEAFF
TRBJ2-1	-	TRBV30	13	few	TGTGCCTGGAGTGTTTCTGAGTACAATGAGCAGTTCTTC	CAWSVSEYNEQFF
TRBJ2-7	TRBD2	TRBV7-2	16	-	TGTGCCAGCAGCCCCCGACTAGCGGGCCTCACCTACGAGCAGTACTTC	CASSPRLAGLTYEQYF
TRBJ2-3	TRBD2	TRBV18	16	few	TGTGCCAGCTCACCTTCAGCGGGGACCAGCACAGATACGCAGTATTTT	CASSPSAGTSTDTQYF
TRBJ2-3	TRBD1	TRBV28	14	-	TGTGCCAGCGCTCCGGGACAGGGGACAGATACGCAGTATTTT	CASAPGQGTDTQYF
TRBJ2-7	-	TRBV5-1	15	-	TGCGCCAGCAGCTTCGAGGCGAGAGGCGGCAACGAGCAGTACTTC	CASSFEARGGNEQYF
TRBJ2-7	TRBD1	TRBV5-6	15	-	TGTGCCAGCAGCTTGTTTATAGAGACAGGGTCCCAGCAGTACTTC	CASSLFIETGSQQYF
TRBJ2-7	TRBD1	TRBV5-1	16	-	TGCGCCAGCAGCTTAGACAGGGGCCGGGGGTCCTACGAGCAGTACTTC	CASSLDRGRGSYEQYF
TRBJ1-2	-	TRBV7-2	15	-	TGTGCCAGCAGCTTAGGTACAGGAGACCTCTATGGCTACACCTTC	CASSLGTGDLYGYTF
TRBJ2-1	-	TRBV11-2	15	few	TGTGCCAGCAGCTTAGTCTCGGGAGTCTACAATGAGCAGTTCTTC	CASSLVSGVYNEQFF
TRBJ1-5	-	TRBV25-1	16	-	TGTGCCAGCAGTGAAGGGGGGGGTGGAAGCAATCAGCCCCAGCATTTT	CASSEGGGGSNQPQHF
TRBJ2-5	-	TRBV18	14	few	TGTGCCAGCTCATGGCCAGGGATCCAAGAGACCCAGTACTTC	CASSWPGIQETQYF
TRBJ2-1	-	TRBV7-3	12	few	TGTGCCAGCAGTTCCCCCGGGAATGAGCAGTTCTTC	CASSSPGNEQFF
TRBJ2-2	-	TRBV9	14	-	TGTGCCAGCAGCGTCCAGGAGAACACCGGGGAGCTGTTTTTT	CASSVQENTGELFF
TRBJ2-1	-	TRBV9	17	-	TGTGCCAGCAGCGTAGACGGGGGAGGCAATTCGTACAATGAGCAGTTCTTC	CASSVDGGGNSYNEQFF
TRBJ2-7	TRBD2	TRBV28	15	-	TGTGCCAGCAGAGGAAGCGGGAGAGCTAGCTACGAGCAGTACTTC	CASRGSGRASYEQYF
TRBJ2-7	TRBD1	TRBV28	11	-	TGTGCCAGCAGTCTTCGGGACAGCCGGTACTTC	CASSLRDSRYF
TRBJ2-1	-	TRBV15	16	-	TGTGCCACCAGCAGAGATAGGAGGGTTACCTACAATGAGCAGTTCTTC	CATSRDRRVTYNEQFF
TRBJ2-1	TRBD2	TRBV4-1	16	-	TGCGCCAGCAGCCAAGGCGGCGGGAGAACGTACAATGAGCAGTTCTTC	CASSQGGGRTYNEQFF
TRBJ1-1	-	TRBV20-1	11	-	TGCAGTGCTAGAGATGAGCTGAGGGCTTTCTTT	CSARDELRAFF
TRBJ1-2	TRBD1	TRBV27	16	few	TGTGCCAGCAGTTTTTCCAGGGGGCCGTACGGCTATGGCTACACCTTC	CASSFSRGPYGYGYTF
TRBJ1-5	TRBD1	TRBV15	16	-	TGTGCCACCAGCAGCTCAGGGGGCCGTAGCAATCAGCCCCAGCATTTT	CATSSSGGRSNQPQHF
TRBJ1-1	-	TRBV29-1	12	-	TGCAGCGCGGGTTGGGGGGACACTGAAGCTTTCTTT	CSAGWGDTEAFF
TRBJ2-5	-	TRBV5-1	14	few	TGCGCCAGCAGCCCGATTCAGGGCTCAGAGACCCAGTACTTC	CASSPIQGSETQYF
TRBJ2-1	TRBD1	TRBV28	16	few	TGTGCCAGCAGTCCCGAGACAGGGAGCTCCTACAATGAGCAGTTCTTC	CASSPETGSSYNEQFF
TRBJ1-5	-	TRBV6-6	14	-	TGTGCCAGCAGTTACTCGGGGGGTAATCAGCCCCAGCATTTT	CASSYSGGNQPQHF
TRBJ2-5	-	TRBV29-1	12	-	TGCAGCGGGATAGCGGGACAGGAGACCCAGTACTTC	CSGIAGQETQYF
TRBJ2-2	TRBD2	TRBV7-2	16	few	TGTGCCAGCAGCTCACCTAGCGGGAGGCAGGCCGGGGAGCTGTTTTTT	CASSSPSGRQAGELFF
TRBJ2-1	-	TRBV19	14	-	TGTGCCAGTAGTAGTAGCGGAGCCTACAATGAGCAGTTCTTC	CASSSSGAYNEQFF
TRBJ2-2	-	TRBV28	15	-	TGTGCCAGCAGTTTGGGACTGGGGGGCACCGGGGAGCTGTTTTTT	CASSLGLGGTGELFF
TRBJ2-3	TRBD2	TRBV5-6	15	-	TGTGCCAGCAGCCGGCTGTGGGGAGGGCGAGATACGCAGTATTTT	CASSRLWGGRDTQYF
TRBJ2-3	TRBD2	TRBV5-4	15	-	TGTGCCAGCAGCAGCGGGACCTCCTCGGCAGATACGCAGTATTTT	CASSSGTSSADTQYF
TRBJ2-7	TRBD1	TRBV5-1	15	few	TGCGCCAGCACCCCCCCGGGGCAGGGGGTAGATGAGCAGTACTTC	CASTPPGQGVDEQYF
TRBJ1-1	-	TRBV18	14	-	TGTGCCAGCTCACCAAATCAGGGCGGCGCTGAAGCTTTCTTT	CASSPNQGGAEAFF
TRBJ1-1	-	TRBV25-1	14	-	TGTGCCAGCAGTAAAGGCTACAGGGAAACTGAAGCTTTCTTT	CASSKGYRETEAFF
TRBJ2-1	TRBD2	TRBV6-6	13	few	TGTGCCAGCAATTTAGCGGGCGGGAATGAGCAGTTCTTC	CASNLAGGNEQFF
TRBJ1-2	-	TRBV7-3	13	few	TGTGCCAGCAGCAACACAGGGTTTTTGGGCTACACCTTC	CASSNTGFLGYTF
TRBJ1-1	-	TRBV30	13	-	TGTGCCTGGAGTGGGGTCAGGGGTCAAGAAGCTTTCTTT	CAWSGVRGQEAFF
TRBJ2-1	TRBD2	TRBV7-2	15	few	TGTGCCAGCAGCTTAGTAACTAGCGGTACCAATGAGCAGTTCTTC	CASSLVTSGTNEQFF
TRBJ2-1	TRBD1	TRBV2	15	few	TGTGCCAGCAGTCTCGACAGGGGGTCCCAAGGCGAGCAGTTCTTC	CASSLDRGSQGEQFF
TRBJ2-6	TRBD2	TRBV2	16	few	TGTGCCAGCAGCCCCGGGGGGGGTGCAGGGGCCAACGTCCTGACTTTC	CASSPGGGAGANVLTF
TRBJ2-2	TRBD2	TRBV9	15	-	TGTGCCAGCAGCTCTAGCGGGAGAGTCACCGGGGAGCTGTTTTTT	CASSSSGRVTGELFF